Shown below are 29 T cell receptor beta chains from a single sample sequenced in a study of Graves' ophthalmopathy and Graves' hyperthyroidism. Amplification of the TCR beta CDR3 regions used RNA transcripts (as template). HTBI primers were used in a first-round RT-PCR, which preceded a second-round multiplex PCR. MiXCR, applied by TCRdb to the multiplex PCR reads, yields one record per CDR3 protein. The sample records just over 600,000 distinct CDR3 sequences, 22% being singletons. Material for sequencing was peripheral blood. These receptors were obtained from a woman under 30 with stable Graves' hyperthyroidism. Some clones in this sample may be carry-over from other donors' samples.

The table lists this clonotype with many counts. CDR3 sequence (DNA): TGTGCCAGCAGTGAAAGTTTAGCCCCGGTTTCGGGCACTGAAGCTTTCTTT. It specifies CASSESLAPVSGTEAFF. The chain recombines TRBV2 with TRBJ1-1; no clear D. The V end lost 2 bases, the J end lost 4 bases, and 20 bases lay between the germline ends. The CDR3 spans 17 residues. CDR1 is SNHLY, CDR2 FYNNEI, per germline.

In this sample, this clonotype turned up many times. The chain has TRBV20-1 and TRBJ2-7; 9 positions agree with TRBD1. Per the germline V gene, CDR1 is DFQATT and CDR2 is SNEGSKA (reference sequence). The CDR3 totals 13 residues. Trimming removed 6 bases from V and 3 bases from J; junction bases left unmatched: 6. As DNA, the CDR3 is TGCAGTGCGGTAGGGACAGGGATCTACGAGCAGTACTTC. Its protein product is CSAVGTGIYEQYF.

The sample holds many counts of this clonotype. V gene TRBV19 combines with J gene TRBJ2-2; TRBD2 is a possible D gene (6 bases). V was trimmed by 5 bases and J by 7 bases, leaving 14 bases between them. CDR3 size: 14 residues. Germline V gives CDR1 LNHDA, CDR2 SQIVND (reference sequence). Here the CDR3 DNA reads TGTGCCAGTAGTGTACAGCCCGGGGGCGGGGAGCTGTTTTTT. This codes for CASSVQPGGGELFF.

This clonotype was observed many times. CDR3 in amino acids: CASSYGPGEAQNTEAFF. The DNA for the CDR3 is TGTGCCAGCAGCTACGGCCCAGGGGAGGCCCAGAACACTGAAGCTTTCTTT. This chain joins TRBV7-3 and TRBJ1-1, with D perhaps TRBD1 (6 bases). Germline loops: CDR1 SGHTA, CDR2 FQGTGA. There are 17 residues in the CDR3. Deletions cut 4 bases from V and 1 base from J, with 19 bases between.

This clonotype was seen many times. The rearrangement joins TRBV11-2 to TRBJ2-4, with D hard to call. V lost 0 bases and J lost 4, with 7 bases in between. This CDR3 contains 14 residues. Germline CDR1 is SGHAT and CDR2 is FQNNGV. The DNA for the CDR3 is TGTGCCAGCAGCTTAGATAACCCTAAAAACATTCAGTACTTC. It translates to CASSLDNPKNIQYF.

This clonotype was recorded at least ten times. The chain couples TRBV15 to TRBJ2-5; D is unclear. Germline lookup yields CDR1 LNHNV and CDR2 YYDKDF (reference sequence). The CDR3 length is 11 residues. V shed 5 bases and J shed 4 bases, with 5 bases lying between them. The CDR3 sequence: CATSSRETQYF. In nucleotides, the CDR3 is TGTGCCACCAGCTCGAGAGAGACCCAGTACTTC. Using reference TRBV15 and TRBJ2-5 for the parts outside the CDR3, the full variable domain is DAMVIQNPRYQVTQFGKPVTLSCSQTLNHNVMYWYQQKSSQAPKLLFHYYDKDFNNEADTPDNFQSRRPNTSFCFLDIRSPGLGDTAMYLCATSSRETQYFGPGTRLLVL.

At least ten counts were recorded for this clonotype. The chain joins TRBV6-1 to TRBJ1-2; unclear D gene. Germline lookup yields CDR1 MNHNS and CDR2 SASEGT. V lost 8 bases and J lost 3, with 13 bases in between. This CDR3 has 13 residues. The CDR3 sequence: CASLGILHYGYTF. The CDR3 bases are TGTGCCAGCTTGGGTATCCTCCACTATGGCTACACCTTC.

The chain carries TRBV28 and TRBJ1-1; 7 nucleotides line up with TRBD1. The CDR3 has 15 residues. V shed 2 bases, J shed 1 base, and the junction held 4 bases outside the gene matches. Germline V gives CDR1 MDHEN, CDR2 SYDVKM. CDR3: CASSLTGARNTEAFF. CDR3 nucleotide sequence: TGTGCCAGCAGTTTAACAGGGGCGAGGAACACTGAAGCTTTCTTT.

This clonotype occurred many times. The chain uses TRBV29-1 and TRBJ2-7; 7 bases fit TRBD2. The CDR3 loop spans 11 amino acids. V trimming: 2 bases; J trimming: 7 bases; junction bases outside the gene matches: 2. In germline, CDR1 is SQVTM, CDR2 ANQGSEA. CDR3 sequence reads: CSVELGGEQYF. In DNA, the CDR3 is TGCAGCGTTGAACTGGGGGGGGAGCAGTACTTC.

The chain is built from TRBV6-5 and TRBJ2-7; D may be TRBD2 (7 bases). The CDR3 has 15 residues. Germline-derived CDR1 and CDR2 are MNHEY and SVGAGI. Trimming left V 0 bases short and J 4 bases short, with 13 bases between. The CDR3 loop is CASSYSRGRLYEQYF. CDR3 DNA: TGTGCCAGCAGTTACTCGCGGGGGCGTTTGTACGAGCAGTACTTC.

There are many counts of this clonotype. This chain uses TRBV3-1 with TRBJ1-2; D is uncertain. Trimming left V 3 bases short and J 4 bases short, with 6 bases between. There are 12 residues in the CDR3. In germline, CDR1 is LGHDT, CDR2 YNNKEL (reference sequence). The CDR3: CASSQEPYGYTF. In DNA, the CDR3 is TGTGCCAGCAGCCAGGAACCCTATGGCTACACCTTC.

This clonotype came up a few times. The chain recombines TRBV28 with TRBJ1-5; TRBD1 aligns across 7 bases. V was clipped by 3 bases and J by 4 bases; unmatched bases: 15. Germline CDR1 MDHEN, CDR2 SYDVKM. CDR3 length: 18 residues. The CDR3, as DNA: TGTGCCAGCAGTTTTTTTGGAACAGGGGTGCGTTGGAATCAGCCCCAGCATTTT. As protein: CASSFFGTGVRWNQPQHF. The full variable domain, in which reference TRBV28 and TRBJ1-5 provide the parts outside the CDR3, is DVKVTQSSRYLVKRTGEKVFLECVQDMDHENMFWYRQDPGLGLRLIYFSYDVKMKEKGDIPEGYSVSREKKERFSLILESASTNQTSMYLCASSFFGTGVRWNQPQHFGDGTRLSIL.

The chain links TRBV4-1 to TRBJ1-2; TRBD1 might be the D (6 bases). The CDR3 is made up of 13 amino acids. The germline V gene has CDR1 MGHRA and CDR2 YSYEKL. Trimming took 4 bases from V and 6 from J, leaving 12 bases between them. The CDR3 loop is CASSPTQGHGYTF. The CDR3 nucleotides read TGCGCCAGCAGCCCGACCCAGGGGCATGGCTACACCTTC.

This clonotype was observed a handful of times. This rearrangement joins TRBV6-1 to TRBJ1-2, with D tentatively TRBD1 (6 bases). Trimming removed 1 base from V and 0 bases from J, with 15 bases in between. The CDR3 is 17 residues long. In germline, CDR1 is MNHNS, CDR2 SASEGT. CDR3 bases: TGTGCCAGCAGTGAAGAGTGGACAGTATCCTCTAACTATGGCTACACCTTC. It specifies CASSEEWTVSSNYGYTF.

The chain joins TRBV18 to TRBJ1-2, with D unresolved. V shed 3 bases and J shed 1 base, with 9 bases lying between them. The germline gives CDR1 KGHSH, CDR2 LQKENI. The CDR3 loop spans 14 amino acids. CDR3 DNA: TGTGCCAGCTCACCGGCCCCAGATAACTATGGCTACACCTTC. It is translated as CASSPAPDNYGYTF.

The genes are TRBV5-1 and TRBJ2-7, with 7 bases identical to TRBD1. The CDR3 totals 14 residues. CDR1 SGHRS and CDR2 YFSETQ come from the germline V gene. J gave up 6 bases and V 4 bases, and 10 bases lay outside the gene matches. CDR3 residues: CASSPDRATSEQYF. The CDR3 nucleotides read TGCGCCAGCAGCCCTGACAGGGCGACGAGCGAGCAGTACTTC. Together with reference TRBV5-1 and TRBJ2-7, the CDR3 gives the full variable domain: KAGVTQTPRYLIKTRGQQVTLSCSPISGHRSVSWYQQTPGQGLQFLFEYFSETQRNKGNFPGRFSGRQFSNSRSEMNVSTLELGDSALYLCASSPDRATSEQYFGPGTRLTVT.

This clonotype was seen at least ten times. The CDR3 DNA sequence: TGTGCCACCAGTGTAGGCGCTGAAGAGACCCAGTACTTC. Translation: CATSVGAEETQYF. V and J are TRBV24-1 and TRBJ2-5; no firm D call. Per the germline V gene, CDR1 is KGHDR and CDR2 is SFDVKD. The CDR3 is 13 amino acids. Trimming took 5 bases from V and 3 from J, leaving 9 bases between them.

This clonotype was counted a few times. V usage is TRBV28 and J usage is TRBJ2-5; D perhaps matches TRBD2 (6 bases). CDR1 and CDR2 from the germline V gene are MDHEN and SYDVKM. CDR3 length: 14 residues. The V gene lost 6 bases and the J gene lost 2 bases, with 13 bases spanning the gap. The CDR3 here is CASSSGTQQETQYF. In DNA form, the CDR3 reads TGTGCCAGCAGCTCAGGGACTCAACAAGAGACCCAGTACTTC.

Here the CDR3 DNA reads TGTGCCAGCAGCTTGAGCACGGGGACAGGAGATGAAGCTTTCTTT. As protein: CASSLSTGTGDEAFF. The chain recombines TRBV11-2 with TRBJ1-1; 8 bases map to TRBD1. Losses at the gene ends were 3 bases for V and 7 bases for J; bases not matched to a gene: 10. Germline lookup yields CDR1 SGHAT and CDR2 FQNNGV. The CDR3 loop spans 15 amino acids.

There are a few counts of this clonotype. This chain joins TRBV6-1 and TRBJ1-4; D not resolved. V lost 7 bases and J 0 bases, leaving 9 bases between the germline ends. This CDR3 comprises 14 residues. CDR1 and CDR2 (germline): MNHNS, SASEGT. DNA for the CDR3: TGTGCCAGCAATCGAGGTGCAACTAATGAAAAACTGTTTTTT. It yields the protein CASNRGATNEKLFF.

The chain couples TRBV2 to TRBJ2-6, with D possibly matching TRBD2 (7 bases). CDR3 length equals 16 residues. The germline V gene has CDR1 SNHLY and CDR2 FYNNEI. Trimming pared 0 bases from V and 2 bases from J, leaving 8 bases between. CDR3 DNA: TGTGCCAGCAGTGAAGCCGGGGGGCCTGGGGCCAACGTCCTGACTTTC. It encodes CASSEAGGPGANVLTF.

This clonotype turned up a few times. At one boundary the junction diverges from the germline segment, which might be a read error. The rearrangement uses TRBV20-1 and TRBJ2-7; TRBD2 agrees at 7 bases. Germline V CDR1 and CDR2: DFQATT, SNEGSKA (reference sequence). The CDR3 runs to 15 residues. CDR3 region: CSAIHDGRPPYEQCF. CDR3 DNA: TGCAGTGCTATACACGACGGGAGGCCCCCCTACGAGCAGTGCTTC.

This clonotype was seen repeatedly, ten times or more. The chain joins TRBV7-8 to TRBJ1-6, with D perhaps TRBD1 (5 bases). V shed 0 bases and J shed 9 bases, with 12 bases lying between them. The germline V gene has CDR1 SGHVS and CDR2 FQNEAQ. This CDR3 comprises 15 residues. The CDR3 coding sequence is TGTGCCAGCAGCTTAGCGGGAGAAGGGGCTTCACCCCTCCACTTT. As protein: CASSLAGEGASPLHF. Together with reference TRBV7-8 and TRBJ1-6, the CDR3 gives the full variable domain: GAGVSQSPRYKVAKRGQDVALRCDPISGHVSLFWYQQALGQGPEFLTYFQNEAQLDKSGLPSDRFFAERPEGSVSTLKIQRTQQEDSAVYLCASSLAGEGASPLHFGNGTRLTVT.

This clonotype was detected ten times or more. The rearrangement uses TRBV12-3 or TRBV12-4 and TRBJ2-7; perhaps TRBD1 as D (5 bases). The CDR3 runs 12 residues. Trimming took 6 bases from V and 3 from J, leaving 9 bases between them. The chain's CDR3 is CASREGDYEQYF. CDR3 nucleotide sequence: TGTGCCAGCAGGGAAGGGGACTACGAGCAGTACTTC.

The chain carries TRBV30 and TRBJ1-2; D is undetermined. Trimming pared 5 bases from V and 5 bases from J, leaving 18 bases between. This CDR3 is 14 amino acids long. CDR1 and CDR2 (germline): GTSNPN, SVGIG (reference sequence). CDR3 amino acids: CAWGERVLGYGYTF. The CDR3 nucleotides are TGTGCCTGGGGTGAACGGGTCCTTGGATATGGCTACACCTTC.

This clonotype has ten or more counts. This sequence joins TRBV5-1 and TRBJ1-5; TRBD1 might be the D (5 bases). V was trimmed by 4 bases and J by 3 bases, leaving 17 bases between them. This CDR3 has 16 amino acids. Germline loops: CDR1 SGHRS, CDR2 YFSETQ. The CDR3 protein is CASSLGHNLSNQPQHF. The CDR3 nucleotides read TGCGCCAGCAGCCTCGGACACAACCTATCCAATCAGCCCCAGCATTTT.

This clonotype has at least ten counts. The gene calls are TRBV30 and TRBJ2-7, with 8 bases fitting TRBD1. CDR1 and CDR2 (germline): GTSNPN, SVGIG (reference sequence). This CDR3 has 15 residues. Unmatched junction bases numbered 10, after V lost 3 bases and J lost 3 bases. CDR3 DNA: TGTGCCTGGAGCCGCGGACAGGGAACCCACTACGAGCAGTACTTC. Encoded protein: CAWSRGQGTHYEQYF.

Points on this clonotype: Being one base from a much bigger clone, this may be a read error. CDR3 sequence reads: CASSAGDSPNTGGLFF. The CDR3 DNA follows: TGTGCCAGCAGTGCAGGGGACTCCCCGAACACCGGGGGGCTGTTTTTT. The rearrangement joins TRBV2 to TRBJ2-2; TRBD1 or TRBD2 may be the D gene (6 bases each). The length of the CDR3 is 16 residues. Germline values: CDR1 SNHLY, CDR2 FYNNEI.

As for this clonotype: A much larger clone is a single base away; this may be a read error. The rearrangement joins TRBV7-2 to TRBJ1-6; D unclear. CDR1 is SGHTA and CDR2 is FQGNSA in the germline V gene. The CDR3 spans 17 residues. The CDR3 DNA reads TGTGCCAGCTGCTTAGCGCCGGAAAAAGTCAATAATTCACCCCTCCACTTT. Protein sequence: CASCLAPEKVNNSPLHF.